The rows below give T cell receptor beta chains drawn from one sample of a study of shared clonotypes between healthy human individuals. The assay was immunoSEQ multiplex PCR, and TCRdb's table has in-frame clones only and misses some. Of some 1,100,000 clones listed, around 82% are singletons. Sequencing input: memory CD4+ T cells from PBMCs. Source of these receptors: a man between 18 and 29 years old in good health. Some clones in this sample may be carry-over from other donors' samples. CDR3s leave out the opening cysteine and the closing phenylalanine or tryptophan. Fields, in order: J gene, V gene, CDR3 length, CDR3 protein.

>TRBJ1-5|TRBV6-5|13
ATRRTSFSNQPQH
>TRBJ1-4|TRBV19|12
ASSRLATNEKLF
>TRBJ1-2|TRBV2|11
ASSGGFNYGYT
>TRBJ1-5|TRBV18|13
ASSPSQGVNQPQH
>TRBJ1-1|TRBV2|15
ATNRDSGTGAYTEAF
>TRBJ2-5|TRBV4-2|13
ASSQDGDRKETQY
>TRBJ2-2|TRBV5-1|12
ASATGGVAGELF
>TRBJ2-7|TRBV9|13
ASSVGQGEVYEQY
>TRBJ2-1|TRBV25-1|12
ASSRARLYNEQF
>TRBJ2-3|TRBV4-2|16
ASSQAVRREGAGDTQY
>TRBJ1-2|TRBV28|12
ASIVRGVTHGYT
>TRBJ1-5|TRBV9|13
ASSPTGTGNQPQH
>TRBJ2-1|TRBV7-2|16
ASSLVPQFSASYNEQF
>TRBJ1-1|TRBV6-5|12
ASSPDRGRIEAF
>TRBJ1-3|TRBV5-8|13
ASSGGLNSGNTIY
>TRBJ2-3|TRBV30|13
AWAGTKKSTDTQY
>TRBJ2-5|TRBV14|13
ASSQVGLGGETQY
>TRBJ1-1|TRBV6-1|10
GQAPLNTEAF
>TRBJ2-7|TRBV5-4|12
ASSLDRGTYEQY
>TRBJ2-7|TRBV7-9|14
ASSDATLWALGEQY
>TRBJ2-7|TRBV18|13
ASSRAGTHSYEQY
>TRBJ2-2|TRBV10-3|14
AISESQTRVAGELF
>TRBJ1-2|TRBV27|12
ASSRTGWGYGYT
>TRBJ1-1|TRBV7-2|13
ASSTSGARNTEAF
>TRBJ1-5|TRBV6-1|13
ASSEGGSYNQPQH
>TRBJ2-1|TRBV5-5|15
ASSWTGTSVAYNEQF
>TRBJ1-1|TRBV6-1|13
ASSEGQGMNTEAF
>TRBJ1-1|TRBV27|14
ASSLSSGWWNTEAF
>TRBJ1-1|TRBV5-5|14
ASSLEGAATNTEAF
>TRBJ2-7|TRBV2|10
ASSQTAYEQY
>TRBJ2-7|TRBV9|14
ASSGQGGTSSYEQY
>TRBJ1-2|TRBV5-1|11
ASSLGTKNGYT
>TRBJ2-1|TRBV9|17
ASSASGLADQSSYNEQF
>TRBJ2-3|TRBV9|17
ASSVKSTEAHTSTDTQY
>TRBJ2-5|TRBV2|12
ASSALTGQETQY
>TRBJ2-2|TRBV28|12
ASSLSRRAGELF
>TRBJ1-5|TRBV10-2|13
ASSEGQGIWQPQH
>TRBJ1-5|TRBV28|11
ATGPGSTQPQH
>TRBJ1-2|TRBV5-5|10
ASAGEPRGYT
>TRBJ2-3|TRBV11-2|11
ASSTTVADTQY
>TRBJ1-2|TRBV19|11
ASSRVGNYGYT
>TRBJ1-1|TRBV29-1|10
SVKTGVTEAF
>TRBJ2-7|TRBV6-5|11
ASTSDGGYEQY
>TRBJ2-3|TRBV29-1|9
SAPGTQAQY
>TRBJ2-2|TRBV2|14
ASSNSGQSNTGELF